This section outlines one TCR beta chain sequence together with its context. Its specificity is not known. Trimming cost V 1 base and J 6 bases, with 13 bases left between them. From germline, CDR1 is SGHAT and CDR2 FQNNGV. The CDR3 length is 14 residues. The sample comes from a study of blood T cells in healthy people across ages. Study conclusions and caveats: Bulk PBMC profiling left naive and antigen-experienced comparisons inconclusive.

Donors gave roughly 10 milliliters of peripheral blood apiece. It was with a sample-barcoded 5' primer and a J-beta primer mix that a second PCR of roughly 6 to 11 cycles was run. Each TCR beta cDNA got a 12-nucleotide random molecular identifier. TCRdb processed the 5' RACE reads anew with MiXCR; each CDR3 protein has one entry. The data show about 1,500,000 distinct CDR3 sequences, about 40% seen once. The sequence came from a woman between 18 and 29 years old in good health. The sequenced sample consisted of blood. The V gene is TRBV11-2, the J gene TRBJ2-7; D not certain. CDR3 in DNA: TGTGCCAGCAGCTTAGGCCTCCAAAGTTCCGAGCAGTACTTC. Translation gives CASSLGLQSSEQYF.